This T cell receptor beta chain was recorded in a study of memory B cells and T cells in multiple sclerosis. The study's findings and limits: Normalization was needed because clone-set size differences affected shared clonotype counts.

For this clone: The antigen is unknown.

The data were produced by immunoSEQ multiplex PCR, yet TCRdb's version contains in-frame clones alone and is incomplete. This sample has approximately 14,000 clones, with approximately 70% found just once. The CDR3 spans 15 residues. Germline CDR1 and CDR2: MNHNY and SVGAGI (reference sequence). V was shortened by 0 bases and J by 8 bases, with 14 bases between the two germline ends. The chain uses TRBV6-6 and TRBJ2-1; possible D gene TRBD1, 7 bases. The sample consisted of memory (CD45RO+) CD4+ T cells from blood. The TCR sequence derives from a human donor with multiple sclerosis. The CDR3, as DNA: TGTGCCAGCAGTTACTCGTCCCAGGGGGGTGATGAGCAGTTCTTC. It is translated as CASSYSSQGGDEQFF.